This entry is about one T cell receptor beta chain. Its target is unknown. In germline, CDR1 is SGDLS, CDR2 YYNGEE. The CDR3 sequence is 13 residues long. V lost 4 bases to trimming and J lost 3 bases, with 10 bases between them. This sample was taken from a study of CD8 T cells in ankylosing spondylitis. Quantitative molecular-barcoded 5'-RACE generated the TCR beta libraries. TCRdb reprocessed the 5' RACE reads with MiXCR, giving one entry per CDR3 protein. Of about 400,000 distinct CDR3 sequences in the sample, approximately 20% were seen once. Whole-study results and caveats: Within ankylosing spondylitis blood, a TCR beta motif made up of under 10 highly homologous variants appeared to be characteristic. Past research had described some motif variants in reactive arthritis synovial fluid and blood. Reportedly, significant enrichment of disease-linked clones occurred in matched ankylosing spondylitis synovial fluid. Those disease-linked clones were CD8+; they were also relatively rare in peripheral blood.

The sequence came from a male donor with ankylosing spondylitis. The V and J genes are TRBV9 and TRBJ1-1; possible D gene TRBD1, 5 bases. The sample taken for sequencing was blood, either unsorted or a sorted T cell fraction (not recorded which). As DNA, the CDR3 is TGTGCCAGCAGCACAGGTATTTACACTGAAGCTTTCTTT. Residues: CASSTGIYTEAFF. The full variable domain, its missing parts supplied by reference TRBV9 and TRBJ1-1, is DSGVTQTPKHLITATGQRVTLRCSPRSGDLSVYWYQQSLDQGLQFLIQYYNGEERAKGNILERFSAQQFPDLHSELNLSSLELGDSALYFCASSTGIYTEAFFGQGTRLTVV.